One sample yielded the 18 T cell receptor beta chains listed below, sequenced in a study of CD8+ T cells in alopecia areata. It was cDNA, reverse transcribed from extracted RNA, that served as the sequencing template. Produced via immunoSEQ multiplex PCR; TCRdb's table is partial and in-frame only. The sample carries about 98,000 clones, 35% to 50% recorded once. Material: CD4+ T cells sorted from blood. Receptors were obtained from a human donor with alopecia areata.

This clone was seen a few times. The chain has TRBV5-1 and TRBJ2-1, with 7 bases identical to TRBD2. The length of the CDR3 is 16 residues. V shed 3 bases, J shed 0 bases, and the junction held 6 bases outside the gene matches. Germline CDR1 and CDR2: SGHRS and YFSETQ. This CDR3 is CASSWLGGSSYNEQFF. Here the CDR3 DNA reads TGCGCCAGCAGCTGGTTAGGCGGGAGCTCCTACAATGAGCAGTTCTTC.

This clone was seen more than once but under ten times. The chain employs TRBV29-1 and TRBJ2-3, with D perhaps matching TRBD1 (5 bases). The CDR3 length is 12 residues. Germline V lookup: CDR1 SQVTM, CDR2 ANQGSEA. The germline V and J ends were trimmed by 4 bases and 1 base, with 6 bases remaining between them. This chain's CDR3 is CSVVQGTDTQYF. The CDR3 coding sequence is TGCAGCGTTGTACAGGGCACAGATACGCAGTATTTT.

The V call is TRBV29-1, the J call TRBJ1-6; 9 nucleotides align to TRBD1. The junction had 10 bases not matched to a gene; V was cut back by 7 bases and J by 6 bases. The CDR3 covers 15 residues. Per the germline V gene, CDR1 is SQVTM and CDR2 is ANQGSEA. Here the CDR3 DNA reads TGCAGCGCGGAATCGGGGGGACAGGGTAATTCACCCCTCCACTTT. Residues: CSAESGGQGNSPLHF.

The rearrangement links TRBV29-1 to TRBJ2-1; possibly TRBD1 or TRBD2 for D (5 bases each). Germline V gene lookup returns CDR1 SQVTM and CDR2 ANQGSEA. The V end was cut by 4 bases, the J end by 5 bases, with 12 bases between. The CDR3 loop spans 13 amino acids. The CDR3 sequence: CSVGWDGNNEQFF. CDR3 nucleotides: TGCAGCGTTGGTTGGGACGGCAACAATGAGCAGTTCTTC.

The chain joins TRBV5-4 to TRBJ2-1, with 8 bases fitting TRBD2. From germline, CDR1 is SGHNT and CDR2 YYREEE (reference sequence). The CDR3 consists of 15 residues. Trimming at V came to 1 base and at J to 0 bases, leaving 0 bases not matched to a gene. The CDR3 region has the DNA TGTGCCAGCAGCTTGAGCGGGGGCTCCTACAATGAGCAGTTCTTC. Translation: CASSLSGGSYNEQFF.

This clone turned up a few times. CDR3 DNA sequence: TGCAGCGTACCCGGACAGGGCGGGACCTCTTTACCCTTCGAGCAGTACTTC. This encodes CSVPGQGGTSLPFEQYF. The rearrangement links TRBV29-1 to TRBJ2-7; 8 positions agree with TRBD1. This CDR3 spans 17 amino acids. The V gene end was trimmed by 6 bases and the J gene end by 6 bases; junction bases not matched to a gene: 22. Germline V gene data show CDR1 as SQVTM and CDR2 as ANQGSEA.

This clone was detected only a few times. CDR3 in DNA: TGCGCCAGCGGACCAGACCAAGAGACCCAGTACTTC. This translates into CASGPDQETQYF. The rearrangement links TRBV5-1 to TRBJ2-5, with unresolved D. V was clipped by 7 bases and J by 0 bases, with 7 bases between them. This CDR3 has 12 residues. Germline CDR1 SGHRS, CDR2 YFSETQ. Filled out from reference TRBV5-1 and TRBJ2-5, the complete variable domain reads KAGVTQTPRYLIKTRGQQVTLSCSPISGHRSVSWYQQTPGQGLQFLFEYFSETQRNKGNFPGRFSGRQFSNSRSEMNVSTLELGDSALYLCASGPDQETQYFGPGTRLLVL.

V is TRBV4-1 and J is TRBJ1-1; maybe TRBD1 (5 bases). Germline CDR1 and CDR2: MGHRA and YSYEKL. The V gene lost 6 bases and the J gene lost 8 bases, with 16 bases spanning the gap. The CDR3 runs to 13 residues. CDR3 DNA: TGCGCCAGCAGTAGGACATCTGGCACAGAAGCTTTCTTT. Protein sequence: CASSRTSGTEAFF.

This rearrangement joins TRBV29-1 to TRBJ2-7, with D possibly being TRBD2 (6 bases). The germline gives CDR1 SQVTM, CDR2 ANQGSEA. The CDR3 has 14 amino acids. Trimming pared 2 bases from V and 2 bases from J, leaving 13 bases between. CDR3 loop: CSVERSGGPYEQYF. The CDR3, as DNA: TGCAGCGTTGAACGTAGCGGAGGCCCCTACGAGCAGTACTTC.

This clone showed up just a few times. The chain carries TRBV29-1 and TRBJ2-1, with D unclear. CDR3 size: 12 residues. V was trimmed by 4 bases and J by 4 bases, leaving 8 bases between them. CDR1 SQVTM and CDR2 ANQGSEA come from the germline V gene. The CDR3 spells CSVATDYNEQFF. In nucleotides, the CDR3 is TGCAGCGTTGCCACAGATTACAATGAGCAGTTCTTC.

This clone was detected ten times or more. In DNA form, the CDR3 reads TGTGCCAGCAGTTTATACGGGAGGGCGAACACCGGGGAGCTGTTTTTT. This translates into CASSLYGRANTGELFF. The chain is built from TRBV28 and TRBJ2-2, with 8 bases that match TRBD2. This CDR3 is built from 16 residues. The germline V gene encodes CDR1 MDHEN and CDR2 SYDVKM. V lost 1 base, J lost 0 bases, and 1 base stayed unmatched.

CDR3 sequence: CASSAPGDGETQYF. The CDR3 nucleotides are TGTGCCAGCAGTGCCCCGGGGGACGGCGAGACCCAGTACTTC. The chain joins TRBV25-1 to TRBJ2-5; possible D gene TRBD2, 6 bases. The CDR3 has 14 residues. Per the germline V gene, CDR1 is MGHDK and CDR2 is SYGVNS. V lost 4 bases and J lost 5, with 14 bases in between.

This chain joins TRBV2 and TRBJ2-7; 10 bases agree with TRBD1. Germline CDR1 is SNHLY and CDR2 is FYNNEI. The CDR3 is 13 residues long. J gave up 4 bases and V 3 bases, and 0 bases lay outside the gene matches. In DNA, the CDR3 is TGTGCCAGCAGTGAGGACAGGGGGTACGAGCAGTACTTC. It codes for CASSEDRGYEQYF.

J is TRBJ2-7 and V is TRBV11-2; D might be TRBD1 or TRBD2, each matching 5 bases. CDR1 SGHAT and CDR2 FQNNGV come from the germline V gene. V lost 3 bases and J 2 bases, leaving 11 bases between the germline ends. The CDR3 loop spans 14 amino acids. The CDR3 loop is CASSLNSGPYEQYF. The DNA of the CDR3 is TGTGCCAGCAGCTTGAACTCGGGGCCCTACGAGCAGTACTTC.

J is TRBJ2-7 and V is TRBV30; 7 positions match TRBD2. The CDR3 contains 13 residues. Unmatched junction bases numbered 5, after V lost 0 bases and J lost 6 bases. Per germline, CDR1 GTSNPN and CDR2 SVGIG (reference sequence). CDR3 DNA sequence: TGTGCCTGGAGTGTACGCGGGAGAACCGAGCAGTACTTC. Amino acid sequence: CAWSVRGRTEQYF.

The gene calls are TRBV6-1 and TRBJ2-1; TRBD1 matches at 10 bases. The CDR3 totals 15 residues. Germline V gives CDR1 MNHNS, CDR2 SASEGT. With 7 bases clipped from V and 6 bases from J, the junction kept 9 bases outside the gene matches. In nucleotides, the CDR3 is TGTGCCAGCACAAGGGACAGGGGATTGGGCAATGAGCAGTTCTTC. Its protein is CASTRDRGLGNEQFF.

This clone was counted only a few times. The V and J genes are TRBV7-2 and TRBJ1-3, with D possibly TRBD1 on 5 matching bases. The CDR3 is 13 residues long. CDR1 is SGHTA, CDR2 FQGNSA, per germline. Trimming pared 0 bases from V and 8 bases from J, leaving 8 bases between. CDR3 region: CASSLAGADTIYF. CDR3 bases: TGTGCCAGCAGCTTAGCAGGGGCGGACACCATATATTTT.

This clone was seen a few times. The gene calls are TRBV29-1 and TRBJ2-7, with D perhaps being TRBD1 or TRBD2 (5 bases each). V was shortened by 2 bases and J by 7 bases, with 24 bases between the two germline ends. Looked up from germline, CDR1 is SQVTM and CDR2 is ANQGSEA. The CDR3 consists of 16 residues. CDR3 amino acids: CSVENRYSRTSGEQYF. The DNA for the CDR3 is TGCAGCGTTGAAAACAGGTATTCCAGAACCTCGGGAGAGCAGTACTTC.